This TCR beta chain came from a study of blood T cell repertoires in COVID-19. Study-wide background: Sample material is recorded as cDNA or gDNA derived from T cells, B-cell-depleted T cells, or PBMCs.

V gave up 6 bases and J gave up 0 bases; unmatched junction bases: 4. CDR1 is LNHDA, CDR2 SQIVND, per germline (reference sequence). The CDR3 consists of 15 residues. This clone was seen only a few times. Measured with immunoSEQ multiplex PCR; TCRdb has only the in-frame clones, and not every one. Of hundreds of thousands of clones in the sample, around 90% were seen once. The sequencing sample was made of PBMCs or T cells enriched from blood (not recorded which). The chain is built from TRBV19 and TRBJ1-3; 8 positions match TRBD1. The clonotype comes from a man aged 55 to 69 who had recovered from COVID-19. This CDR3 is CASRAGQVSGNTIYF. CDR3 bases: TGTGCCAGTAGGGCGGGACAGGTCTCTGGAAACACCATATATTTT.